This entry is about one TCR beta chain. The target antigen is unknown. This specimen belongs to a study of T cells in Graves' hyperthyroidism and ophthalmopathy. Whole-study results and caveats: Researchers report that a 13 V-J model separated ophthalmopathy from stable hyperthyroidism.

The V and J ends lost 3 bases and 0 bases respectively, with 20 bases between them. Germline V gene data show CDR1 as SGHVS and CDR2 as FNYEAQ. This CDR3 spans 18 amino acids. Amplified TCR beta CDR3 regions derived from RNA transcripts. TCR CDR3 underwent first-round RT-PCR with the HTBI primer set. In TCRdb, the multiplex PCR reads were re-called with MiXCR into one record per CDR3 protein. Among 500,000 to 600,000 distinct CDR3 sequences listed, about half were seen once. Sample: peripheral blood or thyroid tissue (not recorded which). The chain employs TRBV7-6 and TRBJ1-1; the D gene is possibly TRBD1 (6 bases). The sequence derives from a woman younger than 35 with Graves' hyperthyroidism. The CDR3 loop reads CASSLGGQWATVNTEAFF. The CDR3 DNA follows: TGTGCCAGCAGCTTGGGGGGGCAATGGGCGACGGTGAACACTGAAGCTTTCTTT.